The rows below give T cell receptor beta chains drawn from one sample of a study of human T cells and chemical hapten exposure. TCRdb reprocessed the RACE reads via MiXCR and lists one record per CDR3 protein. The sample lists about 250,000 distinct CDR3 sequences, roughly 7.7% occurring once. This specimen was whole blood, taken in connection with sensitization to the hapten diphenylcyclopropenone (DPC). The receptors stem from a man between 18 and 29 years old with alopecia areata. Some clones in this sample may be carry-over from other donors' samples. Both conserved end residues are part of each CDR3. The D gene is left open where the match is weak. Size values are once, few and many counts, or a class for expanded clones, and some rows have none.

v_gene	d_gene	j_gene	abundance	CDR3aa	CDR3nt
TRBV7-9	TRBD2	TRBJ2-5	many	CASSFPPAGGGFKETQYF	TGTGCCAGCAGCTTCCCCCCCGCTGGCGGGGGGTTTAAAGAGACCCAGTACTTC
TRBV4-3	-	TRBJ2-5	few	CASSQSAGRGATETQYF	TGCGCCAGCAGCCAATCCGCTGGCAGGGGTGCGACAGAGACCCAGTACTTC
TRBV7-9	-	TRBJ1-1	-	CASSLAQSRAEAFF	TGTGCCAGCAGCTTAGCCCAGTCCAGGGCTGAAGCTTTCTTT
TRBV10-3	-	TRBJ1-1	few	CAISESGGPVFEAFF	TGTGCCATCAGTGAGTCCGGTGGTCCGGTTTTCGAGGCTTTCTTT
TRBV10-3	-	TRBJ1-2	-	CAITENYGYTF	TGTGCCATCACGGAGAACTATGGCTACACCTTC
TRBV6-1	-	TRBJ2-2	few	CASSERRIFAGELFF	TGTGCCAGCAGTGAGCGCAGAATTTTTGCCGGGGAGCTGTTTTTT
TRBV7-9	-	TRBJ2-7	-	CASSPSVSEQYF	TGTGCCAGCAGCCCCTCGGTCTCCGAGCAGTACTTC
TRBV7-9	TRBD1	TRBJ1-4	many	CASSHRSGQGAEKLFF	TGTGCCAGCAGCCACCGGTCGGGACAGGGTGCTGAAAAACTGTTTTTT
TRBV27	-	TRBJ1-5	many	CASRGHLNSNQPQHF	TGTGCCAGCAGGGGACACCTTAATAGCAATCAGCCCCAGCATTTT
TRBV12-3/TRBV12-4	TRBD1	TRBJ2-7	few	CASSSVGDRGYEQYF	TGTGCCAGCAGTTCGGTTGGGGACAGGGGATACGAGCAGTACTTC
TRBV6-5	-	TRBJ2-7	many	CASSDPDLYEQYF	TGTGCCAGCAGTGACCCGGACCTATACGAGCAGTACTTC
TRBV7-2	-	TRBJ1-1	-	CASSLDGGPAEAFF	TGTGCCAGCAGCTTAGATGGGGGCCCCGCTGAAGCTTTCTTT
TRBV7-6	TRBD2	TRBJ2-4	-	CASSPGLAGVLAKNIQYF	TGTGCCAGCAGCCCGGGACTAGCGGGGGTGCTAGCCAAAAACATTCAGTACTTC
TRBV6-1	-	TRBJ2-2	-	CASSAHPRGSGELFF	TGTGCCAGCAGTGCCCACCCCCGGGGATCCGGGGAGCTGTTTTTT
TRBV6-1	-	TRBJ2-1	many	CASIRDYSSYNEQFF	TGTGCCAGCATTAGGGATTATAGCTCCTACAATGAGCAGTTCTTC
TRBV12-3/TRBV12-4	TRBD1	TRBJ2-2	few	CASTIPTGGTGELFF	TGTGCCAGCACCATACCTACAGGGGGCACCGGGGAGCTGTTTTTT